This passage covers 29 T cell receptor beta chains from one sample sequenced in a study of blood T cell repertoires in COVID-19. TCRdb's copy holds only in-frame clones and misses some; the assay was immunoSEQ multiplex PCR. The sample has roughly 300,000 clones; 87% are singletons. The specimen sequenced was PBMCs or T cells enriched from blood (not recorded which). The receptors shown here come from a woman aged 30 to 39 who had recovered from COVID-19.

The V and J genes are TRBV4-1 and TRBJ2-1; 10 bases align to TRBD2. Per the germline V gene, CDR1 is MGHRA and CDR2 is YSYEKL. Trimming cost V 2 bases and J 6 bases; bases outside gene matches: 7. The CDR3 spans 16 residues. In nucleotides, the CDR3 is TGCGCCAGCAGCCAAAGCGGGGGGGTCTCGCTCAATGAGCAGTTCTTC. This sequence encodes CASSQSGGVSLNEQFF.

The chain couples TRBV3-1 (or the pseudogene TRBV3-2) to TRBJ1-3, with 7 positions matching TRBD1. CDR3 size: 15 residues. Germline-derived CDR1 and CDR2 are LGHDT and YNNKEL (reference sequence). With 4 bases clipped from V and 3 bases from J, the junction kept 6 bases outside the gene matches. This chain's CDR3 is CASSPTGVNGNTIYF. The DNA for the CDR3 is TGTGCCAGCAGCCCTACAGGGGTGAATGGAAACACCATATATTTT.

This chain links TRBV2 with TRBJ1-6; tentative D call: TRBD1 (5 bases). The CDR3 is made up of 17 amino acids. Trimming stripped 2 bases from V and 9 bases from J, with 20 bases between. Germline CDR1 SNHLY, CDR2 FYNNEI. CDR3 in amino acids: CASSEMGSGSLGSPLHF. The CDR3 bases are TGTGCCAGCAGTGAAATGGGGTCAGGGTCGCTTGGTTCACCCCTCCACTTT. The whole variable domain, remainder taken from reference TRBV2 and TRBJ1-6, is EPEVTQTPSHQVTQMGQEVILRCVPISNHLYFYWYRQILGQKVEFLVSFYNNEISEKSEIFDDQFSVERPDGSNFTLKIRSTKLEDSAMYFCASSEMGSGSLGSPLHFGNGTRLTVT.

The V and J genes are TRBV19 and TRBJ1-5; possible D gene TRBD1, 6 bases. Trimming removed 11 bases at V and 5 bases at J, with 13 bases between. CDR1 and CDR2 from the germline V gene are LNHDA and SQIVND (reference sequence). The CDR3 runs to 12 residues. This CDR3 is CAGGDNDQPQHF. The CDR3 nucleotides read TGTGCCGGGGGGGACAACGATCAGCCCCAGCATTTT.

This chain joins TRBV30 and TRBJ1-1; D possibly corresponds to TRBD1 (5 bases). Germline V CDR1 and CDR2: GTSNPN, SVGIG (reference sequence). CDR3 length: 13 amino acids. Trimming removed 2 bases from V and 5 bases from J, with 12 bases in between. CDR3 in amino acids: CAWSLGVRTEAFF. DNA for the CDR3: TGTGCCTGGAGTTTAGGGGTGAGGACTGAAGCTTTCTTT.

This chain joins TRBV27 and TRBJ1-5, with D possibly TRBD1 on 6 matching bases. CDR1 and CDR2 (germline): MNHEY, SMNVEV (reference sequence). Trimming removed 4 bases at V and 6 bases at J, with 10 bases between. The CDR3 contains 13 residues. CDR3 residues: CASSYRAGQPQHF. Here the CDR3 DNA reads TGTGCCAGCAGTTACAGGGCGGGTCAGCCCCAGCATTTT.

The chain combines TRBV7-2 with TRBJ1-1, with unresolved D. This CDR3 comprises 15 residues. CDR1 is SGHTA, CDR2 FQGNSA, per germline. V shed 5 bases and J shed 2 bases, with 15 bases lying between them. The CDR3 DNA is TGTGCCAGCAGCGCTACCGGACTTCCAAACACTGAAGCTTTCTTT. This codes for CASSATGLPNTEAFF.

This chain uses TRBV15 with TRBJ1-4; maybe TRBD1 (6 bases). V lost 1 base, J lost 8 bases, and 20 bases lay in between. The CDR3 is 17 amino acids. The germline CDR1 and CDR2 sequences are LNHNV and YYDKDF (reference sequence). CDR3 protein: CATSRVEIGRGEEKLFF. The CDR3 DNA sequence: TGTGCCACCAGCAGAGTGGAGATCGGCAGGGGTGAGGAAAAACTGTTTTTT.

This clone has a single count. The chain couples TRBV27 to TRBJ1-6; 8 bases fit TRBD1. Per the germline V gene, CDR1 is MNHEY and CDR2 is SMNVEV (reference sequence). The length of the CDR3 is 17 residues. V lost 3 bases to trimming and J lost 6 bases; unmatched junction nucleotides: 10. Here the CDR3 reads CASSFRRGGTGNSPLHF. The CDR3 nucleotides are TGTGCCAGCAGTTTTAGGAGGGGCGGGACAGGTAATTCACCCCTCCACTTT.

This sequence joins TRBV5-1 and TRBJ1-2; no firm D call. Germline V gene data show CDR1 as SGHRS and CDR2 as YFSETQ. Trimming took 1 base from V and 3 from J, leaving 10 bases between them. The CDR3 is made up of 14 amino acids. This CDR3 reads CASSLSNGDYGYTF. DNA for the CDR3: TGCGCCAGCAGCTTGTCCAACGGGGACTATGGCTACACCTTC.

This clone has a count of ten or more. The V and J genes are TRBV7-9 and TRBJ1-1, with D perhaps TRBD1 (6 bases). The V gene lost 5 bases and the J gene lost 3 bases, with 10 bases spanning the gap. The CDR3 contains 13 residues. CDR1 and CDR2 from the germline V gene are SEHNR and FQNEAQ (reference sequence). Here the CDR3 DNA reads TGTGCCAGCAGCCCCTGGACAGACACTGAAGCTTTCTTT. Its protein is CASSPWTDTEAFF.

This rearrangement joins TRBV9 to TRBJ1-1; 7 bases agree with TRBD1. The germline V gene encodes CDR1 SGDLS and CDR2 YYNGEE. The length of the CDR3 is 14 residues. After removal of 4 bases from V and 7 bases from J, the junction contained 10 bases not matched to a gene. The CDR3 spells CASSLHDRDLEAFF. Here the CDR3 DNA reads TGTGCCAGCAGCCTACACGACAGGGACCTTGAAGCTTTCTTT.

The chain has TRBV13 and TRBJ2-2, with 7 bases aligning to TRBD1. The CDR3 loop spans 15 amino acids. CDR1 and CDR2 from the germline V gene are PRHDT and FYEKMQ (reference sequence). The J segment lost 4 bases and the V segment lost 5 bases, leaving 7 bases of the junction unmatched. The CDR3 coding sequence is TGTGCCAGCAGCATTGACAGGGAAGGCACCGGGGAGCTGTTTTTT. Encoded protein: CASSIDREGTGELFF.

This clone was picked up a small number of times. The V gene is TRBV7-2, the J gene TRBJ1-6; D unresolved. Germline values: CDR1 SGHTA, CDR2 FQGNSA. The CDR3 spans 16 residues. V gave up 4 bases and J gave up 7 bases, with 17 bases separating them. CDR3 coding DNA: TGTGCCAGCAGCTCAACCCCGGCCCTAGGAAATTCACCCCTCCACTTT. Amino acid sequence: CASSSTPALGNSPLHF.

V and J are TRBV9 and TRBJ2-1, with a weak D call TRBD1 (6 bases). Trimming removed 3 bases at V and 8 bases at J, with 6 bases between. The germline V gene encodes CDR1 SGDLS and CDR2 YYNGEE. The CDR3 is 11 amino acids. Written as DNA, the CDR3 is TGTGCCAGCAGCGACAGGGATGAGCAGTTCTTC. It specifies CASSDRDEQFF.

The DNA for the CDR3 is TGTGCCAGTAGTATGGGAGGGCCCCTCCTGGAGCAGTACTTC. It codes for CASSMGGPLLEQYF. V and J are TRBV19 and TRBJ2-7, with 7 positions matching TRBD2. V lost 3 bases to trimming and J lost 7 bases; unmatched junction nucleotides: 9. Germline loops: CDR1 LNHDA, CDR2 SQIVND (reference sequence). The CDR3 totals 14 residues.

CDR3 in amino acids: CASSGSRGRDQPQHF. The CDR3, as DNA: TGTGCCAGCAGCGGGAGCAGGGGGCGCGATCAGCCCCAGCATTTT. The chain employs TRBV7-6 and TRBJ1-5; 8 nucleotides line up with TRBD1. There are 15 residues in the CDR3. V lost 5 bases to trimming and J lost 5 bases; unmatched junction nucleotides: 8. Germline V gene lookup returns CDR1 SGHVS and CDR2 FNYEAQ.

The gene calls are TRBV7-5 and TRBJ1-2. TRBV7-5 is labeled a pseudogene. There are 15 residues in the CDR3. The CDR3 protein is CARSFNGGGRYGYTF. The DNA of the CDR3 is TGTGCCAGAAGCTTTAACGGAGGCGGAAGATATGGCTACACCTTC.

The J gene is TRBJ2-2, the V gene TRBV5-4, with a weak D call TRBD2 (7 bases). Germline V gene lookup returns CDR1 SGHNT and CDR2 YYREEE (reference sequence). This CDR3 has 16 residues. V gave up 1 base and J gave up 2 bases, with 12 bases separating them. The chain's CDR3 is CASSLPRGLNTGELFF. CDR3 sequence (DNA): TGTGCCAGCAGCTTGCCGCGGGGGCTCAACACCGGGGAGCTGTTTTTT. Looking up the rest from reference TRBV5-4 and TRBJ2-2 gives the full variable domain: ETGVTQSPTHLIKTRGQQVTLRCSSQSGHNTVSWYQQALGQGPQFIFQYYREEENGRGNFPPRFSGLQFPNYSSELNVNALELDDSALYLCASSLPRGLNTGELFFGEGSRLTVL.

The chain uses TRBV11-2 and TRBJ1-1, with D possibly TRBD1 on 6 matching bases. In germline, CDR1 is SGHAT, CDR2 FQNNGV. V was clipped by 5 bases and J by 2 bases, with 15 bases between them. This CDR3 spans 15 amino acids. The CDR3 protein is CASSQRRQDNTEAFF. In DNA form, the CDR3 reads TGTGCCAGCAGCCAAAGAAGACAGGATAACACTGAAGCTTTCTTT.

The chain employs TRBV3-1 (or the pseudogene TRBV3-2) and TRBJ2-7; 7 bases line up with TRBD2. This CDR3 region has 14 residues. V shed 3 bases and J 0 bases; nucleotides not matched to a gene: 2. Germline-derived CDR1 and CDR2 are LGHDT and YNNKEL (reference sequence). CDR3 coding DNA: TGTGCCAGCAGCCATGGGGGGGGCTCCTACGAGCAGTACTTC. This translates into CASSHGGGSYEQYF.

In its sample, this clone was seen once. The gene calls are TRBV3-1 (or the pseudogene TRBV3-2) and TRBJ1-6, with D maybe TRBD1 (6 bases). Looked up from germline, CDR1 is LGHDT and CDR2 is YNNKEL (reference sequence). The CDR3 has 16 residues. The V end was cut by 3 bases, the J end by 6 bases, with 15 bases between. The chain's CDR3 is CASSQISGQGNSPLHF. In nucleotides, the CDR3 is TGTGCCAGCAGCCAGATTTCGGGACAAGGTAATTCACCCCTCCACTTT.

The V call is TRBV10-2, the J call TRBJ1-3; 8 bases line up with TRBD1. CDR3 length: 16 residues. With 7 bases clipped from V and 1 base from J, the junction kept 9 bases outside the gene matches. Looked up from germline, CDR1 is WSHSY and CDR2 is SAAADI. The CDR3 loop is CASKLAGGASGNTIYF. Written as DNA, the CDR3 is TGCGCCAGCAAACTCGCAGGGGGCGCATCTGGAAACACCATATATTTT.

This chain connects TRBV6-5 to TRBJ1-2; 7 bases agree with TRBD1. CDR1 MNHEY and CDR2 SVGAGI come from the germline V gene. Trimming cost V 6 bases and J 3 bases; bases outside gene matches: 10. The length of the CDR3 is 15 residues. The CDR3 sequence is CASSRGRTGDYGYTF. The CDR3 bases are TGTGCCAGCAGCCGAGGACGGACAGGTGACTATGGCTACACCTTC.

This chain links TRBV30 with TRBJ2-1, with 7 nucleotides matching TRBD2. With V trimmed by 3 bases and J by 2 bases, 7 bases remained unmatched. Germline-derived CDR1 and CDR2 are GTSNPN and SVGIG (reference sequence). The CDR3 is 15 residues long. The chain's CDR3 is CAWRTWGGTYNEQFF. Written as DNA, the CDR3 is TGTGCCTGGAGGACGTGGGGGGGTACCTACAATGAGCAGTTCTTC.

In its sample, this clone was seen a few times. V gene TRBV6-1 combines with J gene TRBJ1-6; 9 bases line up with TRBD1. From germline, CDR1 is MNHNS and CDR2 SASEGT. The CDR3 totals 17 residues. J lost 8 bases, V lost 3 bases, and 11 bases had no gene match. The CDR3 coding sequence is TGTGCCAGCAGTGAGAAACCGGGACAGGGTTTTGATTCACCCCTCCACTTT. Amino acids: CASSEKPGQGFDSPLHF.

This chain links TRBV7-9 with TRBJ1-2; D gene unclear. This CDR3 is built from 13 residues. V lost 3 bases and J 2 bases, leaving 7 bases between the germline ends. Looked up from germline, CDR1 is SEHNR and CDR2 is FQNEAQ (reference sequence). Here the CDR3 DNA reads TGTGCCAGCAGCTTTGGGGAGAACTATGGCTACACCTTC. This encodes CASSFGENYGYTF.

The J gene is TRBJ1-3, the V gene TRBV5-1; 7 positions agree with TRBD1. V lost 4 bases to trimming and J lost 0 bases; unmatched junction nucleotides: 7. The CDR3 length is 16 residues. CDR1 and CDR2 from the germline V gene are SGHRS and YFSETQ. The CDR3 sequence is CASSPGTASSGNTIYF. The CDR3 DNA reads as TGCGCCAGCAGCCCCGGGACAGCTAGCTCTGGAAACACCATATATTTT.

The rearrangement links TRBV6-5 to TRBJ2-3; D gene unclear. Germline loops: CDR1 MNHEY, CDR2 SVGAGI. With 2 bases removed from V and 0 bases from J, the gap between germline ends came to 12 bases. The CDR3 length is 16 residues. CDR3 protein: CASSYRGDPSTDTQYF. The CDR3 bases are TGTGCCAGCAGTTACCGCGGAGATCCTAGCACAGATACGCAGTATTTT.